The present T cell receptor beta chain was sequenced within a study of blood T cells in healthy people across ages (dated by TCRdb to the mid-2010s). For the wider study: Template switching captured roughly one uniquely barcoded TCR beta cDNA molecule per two T cells in model experiments. Two additional independent replicas of 1 million unique cDNA reads from the same blood draw were analyzed for two donors (one aged 18 to 30 and one aged 80 or older). To track age-related changes in TCR beta repertoire diversity, the study relied on deep sequencing normalized with unique cDNA molecular identifiers. The donors were divided into four age groups: young (average around 16 years), middle-aged (roughly 40), aged (about 60) and long-lived (around 87). To avoid experimental bias, donors of different ages were randomly spread across the sequencing lanes.

The research as a whole found: There was a strong correlation between observed TCR beta diversity and the percentage of naive T cells measured by flow cytometry. Because profiling used bulk unsorted PBMCs, naive and antigen-experienced compartments could not be compared conclusively. Estimates of total diversity based on one million sequenced T cells were considered lower bounds and underestimates. Because donor CMV infection status was unknown, age-related changes in expanded clonotypes were potentially confounded. As age increased, observed TCR beta diversity per million T cells dropped in a roughly linear way, and a significant reduction was already evident by age 40. The long-lived group showed more naive CD4+ T cells, fewer expanded clones and increased TCR diversity than the aged group, suggesting age selection.

The library came from 5' RACE. Sequenced on an Illumina HiSeq 2500. A second PCR of roughly 7 to 11 cycles was run with a J-beta primer mix and a sample-barcoded 5' primer. A template-switch 5' adaptor carrying 12 random nucleotides introduced a unique molecular identifier onto each TCR beta cDNA molecule. Each sample yielded at least 2.5 million CDR3-containing paired-end reads. All of the RNA was converted into first-strand cDNA using the Mint cDNA synthesis kit, with a TRBC-specific oligonucleotide serving as the primer. Following uracil-DNA glycosylase treatment, all cDNA underwent a first 18-cycle PCR with the universal primers M1SS and BC2_uni_R. On the authors' methods: For normalization, 1 million high-quality reads were randomly selected from each sample, with every read carrying a distinct molecular identifier. Instead of being binned into consensus sequences, reads with shared molecular identifiers were discarded. MiTCR, with a Q25 quality threshold and the strictest error-elimination algorithm, was used for CDR3 identification, clonotype clustering and error correction. Lower-bound total TCR beta diversity was estimated with a nonparametric unseen species model using Euler transformation. TCRdb itself trimmed the public reads at Q25 with fastp, ran MiXCR and retained productive beta chains. Each entry merges the rows of one CDR3 protein and shows their most common DNA and genes. The V and J calls follow TCRdb's processing rather than the paper's. The sample table contains about 1.8 million distinct CDR3 sequences; only one count was recorded for approximately 50% of them. Together, the top ten hold about 2.1% of the sample.

The approximately 39 donors, aged 6 to 90 years, were systemically healthy Caucasian individuals from Russia. Ten milliliters of peripheral blood were drawn from each donor into EDTA-treated Vacutainer tubes. PBMCs were isolated by Ficoll-Paque density-gradient centrifugation, with at least 7 million obtained per sample. Trizol reagent was used to extract total RNA from PBMCs, with at least 5.5 micrograms per sample. For every donor, flow cytometry on a PBMC aliquot measured the percentage of naive CD45RAhigh/CD27high T cells. Regarding this clonotype: Its recognized antigen is unknown. Per-nucleotide qualities are absent, and no much larger clonotype sits a single base away.

Via the germline V gene, CDR1 is MNHNS and CDR2 SASEGT. Reading from cysteine to phenylalanine, the CDR3 counts 15 amino acids. Solely the CDR3 DNA is kept, with 45 bases framed from the first base. Trimming costs V 6 bases and J 5 bases, and their ends lie 18 bases apart. The source is a woman in her thirties or forties in good health. The chain uses TRBV6-1 and TRBJ2-3; the D segment may tentatively be TRBD1 or TRBD2, each giving 5 matched bases. The source material was blood. The CDR3 reads as follows: CASRALGNGGDTQYF. The sequence in DNA is TGTGCCAGCAGAGCCCTGGGGAATGGGGGAGATACGCAGTATTTT.